The clone carrying this T cell receptor (beta chain) has a single count. This sample is drawn from a study of T cells after yellow fever vaccination. The CDR3 consists of 13 residues. Germline V gene data show CDR1 as GTSNPN and CDR2 as SVGIG (reference sequence). Trimming took off 8 bases at V and 5 bases at J, with 17 bases between the two ends. TCRdb used MiXCR to reprocess the 5' RACE reads, holding one entry per CDR3 protein. Among roughly 56,000 distinct CDR3 sequences listed, about 5% were seen once. The chain employs TRBV30 and TRBJ2-3; D might be TRBD1 or TRBD2, each matching 5 bases. This TCR derives from a man aged 18 to 35 who received the YFV17D yellow fever vaccine. Sample: PBMCs, either bulk or a sorted T-cell subset (CD4+, CD8+, memory, or dextramer-sorted; not recorded which), taken on the day of the yellow fever booster vaccination. The CDR3 here is CATQRGGEDTQYF. Written as DNA, the CDR3 is TGTGCCACGCAGCGTGGGGGAGAAGATACGCAGTATTTT.